The 11 T cell receptor beta chains given below trace back to one sample, sequenced in a study of shared clonotypes between healthy human individuals. Repertoires were generated with immunoSEQ multiplex PCR, while TCRdb's copy carries only in-frame clones and drops some. Of some 1 million clones listed, approximately 72% are singletons. The sample taken for sequencing was memory CD4+ T cells sorted from blood. As to subset: CD45RA-negative fraction. The receptor source for this set is a man aged 18-30 years in good health.

V is TRBV10-1 and J is TRBJ2-3; 8 bases line up with TRBD2. This CDR3 is built from 13 residues. CDR1 WNHNN and CDR2 SYGVQD come from the germline V gene (reference sequence). J was trimmed by 3 bases and V by 6 bases; bases with no gene match: 2. The CDR3 loop reads CASRVAGTDTQYF. Written as DNA, the CDR3 is TGCGCCAGCAGAGTAGCGGGGACAGATACGCAGTATTTT.

The table lists this clone with a few counts. The V call is TRBV28, the J call TRBJ1-2; a weak D match, TRBD1 (5 bases). The germline CDR1 and CDR2 sequences are MDHEN and SYDVKM. The CDR3 is 14 residues long. Trimming pared 6 bases from V and 8 bases from J, leaving 19 bases between. The CDR3 DNA sequence: TGTGCCAGCAGGTCTCCAGAGCTTTGGGACGGCTACACCTTC. Its translation: CASRSPELWDGYTF.

Details on this clone: At the DNA level, this CDR3 is encoded by other sequences in the same sample as well. The V gene is TRBV5-1, the J gene TRBJ1-5, with no clear D. Germline V gene sequence: CDR1 SGHRS, CDR2 YFSETQ. This CDR3 spans 15 amino acids. Trimming removed 0 bases from V and 2 bases from J, with 9 bases in between. The CDR3, as DNA: TGCGCCAGCAGCTTGGAAGGGAAGGGCAATCAGCCCCAGCATTTT. As protein: CASSLEGKGNQPQHF.

The chain has TRBV5-1 and TRBJ2-7, with 8 bases aligning to TRBD2. CDR1 and CDR2 (germline): SGHRS, YFSETQ. The CDR3 loop spans 15 amino acids. With 2 bases clipped from V and 5 bases from J, the junction kept 9 bases outside the gene matches. CDR3 DNA: TGCGCCAGCAGCTTATTAAGCGGGAGTCTAAACGAGCAGTACTTC. This encodes CASSLLSGSLNEQYF.

CDR3 loop: CASSPWGESSYEQYF. CDR3 DNA sequence: TGTGCCAGCAGCCCGTGGGGCGAGAGCTCCTACGAGCAGTACTTC. The chain links TRBV7-2 to TRBJ2-7; the D gene is possibly TRBD1 (5 bases). Germline-derived CDR1 and CDR2 are SGHTA and FQGNSA. The CDR3 length is 15 residues. V was shortened by 5 bases and J by 0 bases, with 14 bases between the two germline ends.

The chain carries TRBV29-1 and TRBJ2-5, with D possibly TRBD1 on 5 matching bases. CDR3 size: 13 residues. Trimming cost V 4 bases and J 0 bases, with 9 bases left between them. CDR1 and CDR2 (germline): SQVTM, ANQGSEA. CDR3 sequence: CSVAQEYQETQYF. CDR3 nucleotide sequence: TGCAGCGTTGCACAGGAGTACCAAGAGACCCAGTACTTC.

V usage is TRBV6-5 and J usage is TRBJ2-5; weak D call: TRBD2 (5 bases). V was shortened by 5 bases and J by 4 bases, with 14 bases between the two germline ends. This CDR3 has 14 amino acids. CDR1 is MNHEY, CDR2 SVGAGI, per germline. In DNA form, the CDR3 reads TGTGCCAGCAGTAAGGGCCTGGCGGGAGAGACCCAGTACTTC. Translation: CASSKGLAGETQYF.

The chain links TRBV5-1 to TRBJ2-2; 7 bases match TRBD1. The V segment lost 4 bases and the J segment 4 bases; nucleotides outside the gene matches: 7. The germline gives CDR1 SGHRS, CDR2 YFSETQ. CDR3 length equals 15 residues. The CDR3 protein is CASSRGLVSTGELFF. CDR3 nucleotides: TGCGCCAGCAGCAGGGGGCTAGTGTCCACCGGGGAGCTGTTTTTT.

This chain links TRBV7-9 with TRBJ1-2; TRBD1 might be the D (5 bases). Germline values: CDR1 SEHNR, CDR2 FQNEAQ (reference sequence). Trimming removed 4 bases from V and 4 bases from J, with 13 bases in between. The CDR3 extends over 14 amino acids. The DNA for the CDR3 is TGTGCCAGCAGCTCGGCGGGGGGAAGCTATGGCTACACCTTC. Its protein product is CASSSAGGSYGYTF.

The rearrangement joins TRBV2 to TRBJ2-3; TRBD2 matches 9 bases. This CDR3 is 17 amino acids long. V trimming: 6 bases; J trimming: 0 bases; junction bases outside the gene matches: 10. Germline V CDR1 and CDR2: SNHLY, FYNNEI. In DNA, the CDR3 is TGTGCCAGCAGACAAACCGGGACTAGCAGTAGCACAGATACGCAGTATTTT. This encodes CASRQTGTSSSTDTQYF.

J is TRBJ2-7 and V is TRBV19; TRBD1 matches 9 bases. Germline V gives CDR1 LNHDA, CDR2 SQIVND (reference sequence). The CDR3 covers 15 residues. V lost 5 bases and J lost 3; bases outside the gene matches: 8. The chain's CDR3 is CASSPGTGYLYEQYF. The CDR3 nucleotides are TGTGCCAGTAGTCCCGGGACAGGGTATCTCTACGAGCAGTACTTC. Full variable domain (outside the CDR3, taken from reference TRBV19 and TRBJ2-7): DGGITQSPKYLFRKEGQNVTLSCEQNLNHDAMYWYRQDPGQGLRLIYYSQIVNDFQKGDIAEGYSVSREKKESFPLTVTSAQKNPTAFYLCASSPGTGYLYEQYFGPGTRLTVT.